This T cell receptor beta chain was captured by sequencing in a study of blood T cell repertoires in COVID-19. Study overall: The cDNA or gDNA used as material had been derived from T cells, B-cell-depleted T cells, or PBMCs.

Self-reported history from a screening survey and questionnaire set each donor's cohort. Up to 2 weeks before entering the study, exposed participants had met a COVID-19 case. The J segment lost 7 bases and the V segment lost 3 bases, leaving 9 bases of the junction unmatched. Germline lookup yields CDR1 SGHNT and CDR2 YYREEE (reference sequence). This CDR3 contains 17 residues. The protocol was immunoSEQ multiplex PCR, while the TCRdb copy is restricted to in-frame clones and leaves out a portion. This sample has 200,000 to 250,000 clones, with nearly 90% found just once. The clonotype comes from a man younger than 45 who had been exposed to COVID-19. The chain is built from TRBV5-4 and TRBJ2-2; the match to TRBD2 covers 13 bases. The sequencing sample was made of PBMCs or T cells enriched from blood (not recorded which). As DNA, the CDR3 is TGTGCCAGCAGCTCCCCACCGGGACTAGCGGGATACGGGGAGCTGTTTTTT. Residues: CASSSPPGLAGYGELFF.